This passage covers 22 T cell receptor beta chains from one sample sequenced in a study of cytomegalovirus exposure and HLA in healthy donors. Vbeta (60) and Jbeta (13) primers were used in the PCR. The data were produced by immunoSEQ multiplex PCR, yet TCRdb's version contains in-frame clones alone and is incomplete. The sample has about 110,000 clones, approximately 80% seen once; the top ten hold approximately 3%. Input material: PBMCs. All receptors come from a woman aged 18-29 years in good health and CMV-seropositive.

The chain recombines TRBV15 with TRBJ2-4; 9 positions agree with TRBD1. Per germline, CDR1 LNHNV and CDR2 YYDKDF (reference sequence). There are 14 residues in the CDR3. V was clipped by 4 bases and J by 8 bases; unmatched bases: 6. CDR3 amino acids: CATSTGQGGDIQYF. The CDR3 nucleotides are TGTGCCACCAGCACGGGACAGGGTGGGGACATTCAGTACTTC.

This clone was seen only a few times. The chain employs TRBV6-5 and TRBJ2-7; 11 bases are shared with TRBD2. Germline trimming cut 8 bases from V and 4 bases from J; bases unmatched to any gene: 10. CDR3 size: 15 residues. Germline V lookup: CDR1 MNHEY, CDR2 SVGAGI. The CDR3 loop is CASAVTSGSAYEQYF. CDR3 in DNA: TGTGCCAGCGCCGTCACTAGCGGGAGTGCGTACGAGCAGTACTTC.

In nucleotides, the CDR3 is TGCGCTTCTGGGGGGGACAGGGGAGAGACCCAGTACTTC. Protein: CASGGDRGETQYF. The V gene is TRBV5-1, the J gene TRBJ2-5; TRBD1 agrees at 10 bases. The CDR3 covers 13 residues. Germline CDR1 reads SGHRS; CDR2 reads YFSETQ.

The chain employs TRBV30 and TRBJ1-1; a weak D match, TRBD1 (5 bases). Trimming took off 0 bases at V and 7 bases at J, with 9 bases between the two ends. Germline CDR1 is GTSNPN and CDR2 is SVGIG (reference sequence). There are 12 residues in the CDR3. Here the CDR3 DNA reads TGTGCCTGGAGTGTAAAGGGGATTGAAGCTTTCTTT. Amino acids: CAWSVKGIEAFF. Variable domain in full (rest from reference TRBV30 and TRBJ1-1): SQTIHQWPATLVQPVGSPLSLECTVEGTSNPNLYWYRQAAGRGLQLLFYSVGIGQISSEVPQNLSASRPQDRQFILSSKKLLLSDSGFYLCAWSVKGIEAFFGQGTRLTVV.

This chain uses TRBV19 with TRBJ2-1; the match to TRBD1 covers 12 bases. This CDR3 region has 13 residues. Germline CDR1 reads LNHDA; CDR2 reads SQIVND (reference sequence). J was trimmed by 9 bases and V by 9 bases; bases with no gene match: 6. The CDR3 DNA reads as TGTGCCAGCGCCGGGACAGGGGGCTTTGAGCAGTTCTTC. Its translation is CASAGTGGFEQFF.

V and J are TRBV5-1 and TRBJ1-1; the match to TRBD1 covers 9 bases. V lost 4 bases and J lost 2; bases outside the gene matches: 3. This CDR3 is 14 amino acids long. CDR1 is SGHRS, CDR2 YFSETQ, per germline. CDR3 sequence: CASSRDRDNTEAFF. The CDR3 DNA reads TGCGCCAGCAGCCGGGACAGGGATAACACTGAAGCTTTCTTT.

The chain is built from TRBV6-5 and TRBJ1-3, with D hard to call. The length of the CDR3 is 13 residues. The germline V gene has CDR1 MNHEY and CDR2 SVGAGI. V was pared by 11 bases and J by 0 bases, with 11 bases between. CDR3 in amino acids: CAGRQNSGNTIYF. The CDR3 coding sequence is TGTGCCGGTCGACAAAACTCTGGAAACACCATATATTTT.

The rearrangement uses TRBV27 and TRBJ2-7; TRBD2 aligns across 7 bases. CDR3 length equals 14 residues. Germline loops: CDR1 MNHEY, CDR2 SMNVEV (reference sequence). With V trimmed by 3 bases and J by 3 bases, 5 bases remained unmatched. The CDR3 reads CASSLGGESYEQYF. The CDR3 DNA is TGTGCCAGCAGTTTGGGGGGGGAGAGCTACGAGCAGTACTTC.

J is TRBJ1-4 and V is TRBV6-5, with 8 bases aligning to TRBD1. Germline V gene sequence: CDR1 MNHEY, CDR2 SVGAGI. The CDR3 runs to 15 residues. Unmatched junction bases numbered 4, after V lost 0 bases and J lost 7 bases. In DNA, the CDR3 is TGTGCCAGCAGTTACTCAACAGGGGGACGTGAAAAACTGTTTTTT. It yields the protein CASSYSTGGREKLFF.

This chain joins TRBV6-5 and TRBJ2-1; a weak D match, TRBD1 (6 bases). This CDR3 is built from 15 residues. Germline V lookup: CDR1 MNHEY, CDR2 SVGAGI. V lost 6 bases to trimming and J lost 4 bases, with 16 bases between them. CDR3 in amino acids: CASSFQGMGYNEQFF. The CDR3 DNA sequence: TGTGCCAGCAGCTTCCAGGGGATGGGGTACAATGAGCAGTTCTTC.

This chain connects TRBV20-1 to TRBJ1-1; D gene uncertain. Germline CDR1 is DFQATT and CDR2 is SNEGSKA (reference sequence). The CDR3 is made up of 11 amino acids. V lost 0 bases to trimming and J lost 9 bases, with 8 bases between them. CDR3 coding DNA: TGCAGTGCTAGAGATGGGGAGAAAGCTTTCTTT. This encodes CSARDGEKAFF.

The chain joins TRBV5-1 to TRBJ1-2; the D gene is possibly TRBD1 (5 bases). Germline CDR1 is SGHRS and CDR2 is YFSETQ. The V and J ends lost 4 bases and 2 bases respectively, with 12 bases between them. The CDR3 totals 14 residues. DNA for the CDR3: TGCGCCAGCAGCCCCCCGGGGGTAAACTATGGCTACACCTTC. This gives the protein CASSPPGVNYGYTF.

V and J are TRBV5-6 and TRBJ2-7, with D possibly TRBD1 on 6 matching bases. CDR3 length: 14 amino acids. Looked up from germline, CDR1 is SGHDT and CDR2 is YYEEEE. V was cut by 3 bases and J by 1 base, with 11 bases left in between. This CDR3 reads CASSSAGTSYEQYF. In nucleotides, the CDR3 is TGTGCCAGCAGCTCAGCCGGGACATCCTACGAGCAGTACTTC.

This rearrangement joins TRBV10-3 to TRBJ2-5, with 9 positions matching TRBD2. Unmatched junction bases numbered 13, after V lost 0 bases and J lost 5 bases. The length of the CDR3 is 18 residues. Per the germline V gene, CDR1 is ENHRY and CDR2 is SYGVKD. In DNA, the CDR3 is TGTGCCATCAGTGAGTCTGGGGTGGCTAGCGGGATCGAGGAGACCCAGTACTTC. The encoded protein is CAISESGVASGIEETQYF.

About this clone itself: The same CDR3 arises from other DNA sequences in this sample as well. The chain joins TRBV21-1 to TRBJ1-4; the table names TRBD1, a call not compared with the DNA. TRBV21-1 is assigned pseudogene status. The CDR3 length is 17 residues. The CDR3 here is CASSGGQGAGKFEKLFF. The CDR3 DNA is TGTGCCAGCAGCGGGGGACAGGGGGCGGGGAAATTCGAAAAACTGTTTTTT.

The sample holds one count of this clone. The CDR3 region has the DNA TGTGCCAGCTCACCACCTCTCCGGGACAGGGAACAATTCGGCGGAAACACCATATATTTT. It translates to CASSPPLRDREQFGGNTIYF. The V gene is TRBV18, the J gene TRBJ1-3; 9 positions agree with TRBD1. This CDR3 region has 20 residues. V was clipped by 0 bases and J by 4 bases; unmatched bases: 16. CDR1 is KGHSH and CDR2 is LQKENI in the germline V gene.

V and J are TRBV5-4 and TRBJ1-1; maybe TRBD1 (6 bases). V lost 4 bases and J 1 base, leaving 14 bases between the germline ends. The CDR3 is made up of 15 amino acids. CDR1 is SGHNT, CDR2 YYREEE, per germline (reference sequence). CDR3 nucleotide sequence: TGTGCCAGCAGCGCCGGACAGTTTCAGAACACTGAAGCTTTCTTT. Protein product: CASSAGQFQNTEAFF.

The chain couples TRBV6-6 to TRBJ1-1; 7 positions agree with TRBD1. CDR1 MNHNY and CDR2 SVGAGI come from the germline V gene (reference sequence). Trimming took 2 bases from V and 6 from J; bases not matched to a gene: 9. The CDR3 has 15 amino acids. CDR3 in DNA: TGTGCCAGCAGTTACACCAGGGGGATGTGGTCTGAAGCTTTCTTT. This codes for CASSYTRGMWSEAFF.

The J gene is TRBJ2-7, the V gene TRBV5-4; 7 bases line up with TRBD1. V was pared by 4 bases and J by 0 bases, with 7 bases of the junction left unmatched. The CDR3 length is 15 residues. Germline V gene data show CDR1 as SGHNT and CDR2 as YYREEE (reference sequence). The CDR3 loop reads CASSPPGQLSYEQYF. CDR3 in DNA: TGTGCCAGCAGCCCTCCGGGACAGCTCTCCTACGAGCAGTACTTC.

V and J are TRBV6-1 and TRBJ1-1; maybe TRBD1 (5 bases). This CDR3 has 14 amino acids. Germline-derived CDR1 and CDR2 are MNHNS and SASEGT. The V gene lost 10 bases and the J gene lost 0 bases, with 15 bases spanning the gap. For the CDR3, the DNA is TGTGCCACCAGGCTCCCAGGGATGAACACTGAAGCTTTCTTT. This codes for CATRLPGMNTEAFF.

This chain links TRBV5-5 with TRBJ2-2; no clear D. The germline CDR1 and CDR2 sequences are SGHKS and YYEKEE (reference sequence). The V and J ends lost 0 bases and 6 bases respectively, with 9 bases between them. The CDR3 runs 14 residues. CDR3 in amino acids: CASSLGQASGELFF. For the CDR3, the DNA is TGTGCCAGCAGCTTGGGGCAGGCCTCCGGGGAGCTGTTTTTT.

V usage is TRBV7-9 and J usage is TRBJ1-2, with D possibly TRBD1 on 6 matching bases. Germline lookup yields CDR1 SEHNR and CDR2 FQNEAQ (reference sequence). This CDR3 is 15 amino acids long. The germline V and J ends were trimmed by 3 bases and 8 bases, with 19 bases remaining between them. The CDR3 loop is CASSFEQGLSRGYTF. Written as DNA, the CDR3 is TGTGCCAGCAGCTTCGAGCAGGGGTTGAGCCGAGGCTACACCTTC.